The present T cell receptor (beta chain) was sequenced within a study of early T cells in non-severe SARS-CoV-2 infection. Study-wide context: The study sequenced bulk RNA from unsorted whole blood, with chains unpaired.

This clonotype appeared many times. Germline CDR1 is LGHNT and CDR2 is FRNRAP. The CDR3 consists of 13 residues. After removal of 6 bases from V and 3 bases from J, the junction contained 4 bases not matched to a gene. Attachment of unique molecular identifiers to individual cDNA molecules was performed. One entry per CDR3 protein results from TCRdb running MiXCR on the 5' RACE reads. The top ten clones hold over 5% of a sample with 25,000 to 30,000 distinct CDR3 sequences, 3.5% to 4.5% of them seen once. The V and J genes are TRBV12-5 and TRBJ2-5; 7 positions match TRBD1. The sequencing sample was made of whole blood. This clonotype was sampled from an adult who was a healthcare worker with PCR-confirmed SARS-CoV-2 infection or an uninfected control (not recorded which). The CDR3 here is CASGSDREETQYF. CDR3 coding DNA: TGTGCTAGTGGATCCGACAGGGAAGAGACCCAGTACTTC.